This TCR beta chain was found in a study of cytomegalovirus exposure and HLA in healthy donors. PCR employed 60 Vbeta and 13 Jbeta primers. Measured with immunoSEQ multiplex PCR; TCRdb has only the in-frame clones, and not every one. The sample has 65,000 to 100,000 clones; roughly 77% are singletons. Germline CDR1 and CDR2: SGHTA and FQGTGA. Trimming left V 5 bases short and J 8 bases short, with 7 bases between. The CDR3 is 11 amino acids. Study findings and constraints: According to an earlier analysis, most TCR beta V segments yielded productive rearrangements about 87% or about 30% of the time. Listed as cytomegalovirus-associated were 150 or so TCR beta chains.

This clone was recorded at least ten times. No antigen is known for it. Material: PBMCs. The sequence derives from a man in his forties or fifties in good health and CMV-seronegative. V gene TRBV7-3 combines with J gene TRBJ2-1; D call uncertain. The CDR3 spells CASSPGDEQFF. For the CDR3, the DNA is TGTGCCAGCAGCCCAGGCGATGAGCAGTTCTTC.